The 15 T cell receptor beta chains below were found in one sample sequenced in a study of blood T cell repertoires in COVID-19. Assay used: immunoSEQ multiplex PCR; TCRdb lists only in-frame clones, some missing. The data show about 120,000 clones, about four fifths seen once. The source material was peripheral blood. These receptors were collected from a man aged 55 to 70 with active or convalescent COVID-19.

This rearrangement joins TRBV2 to TRBJ2-1; 9 nucleotides line up with TRBD2. J lost 0 bases, V lost 10 bases, and 10 bases had no gene match. Looked up from germline, CDR1 is SNHLY and CDR2 is FYNNEI. This CDR3 has 16 residues. The CDR3 sequence is CANSLAGRSSYNEQFF. CDR3 DNA: TGTGCCAACTCACTAGCGGGCCGGAGCTCCTACAATGAGCAGTTCTTC.

The chain carries TRBV9 and TRBJ2-2; 7 bases align to TRBD2. Germline V lookup: CDR1 SGDLS, CDR2 YYNGEE. The trim removed 0 bases at V and 4 bases at J, leaving 3 bases unmatched. The CDR3 is 15 amino acids. This CDR3 reads CASSVVREGTGELFF. CDR3 sequence (DNA): TGTGCCAGCAGCGTAGTCAGGGAGGGCACCGGGGAGCTGTTTTTT.

This chain uses TRBV5-1 with TRBJ1-5; maybe TRBD1 (6 bases). V shed 4 bases and J shed 4 bases, with 9 bases lying between them. Per germline, CDR1 SGHRS and CDR2 YFSETQ. This CDR3 is 13 amino acids long. The DNA of the CDR3 is TGCGCCAGCAGCCAAACAGGGAATCAGCCCCAGCATTTT. Translating it yields CASSQTGNQPQHF.

This chain connects TRBV3-1 (or the pseudogene TRBV3-2) to TRBJ2-5; 11 nucleotides align to TRBD2. CDR1 and CDR2 from the germline V gene are LGHDT and YNNKEL (reference sequence). Unmatched junction bases numbered 6, after V lost 4 bases and J lost 5 bases. This CDR3 is 15 amino acids long. CDR3 loop: CASSLRTSGPETQYF. CDR3 DNA: TGTGCCAGCAGCCTGCGGACTAGCGGGCCCGAGACCCAGTACTTC.

This clone has a handful of counts. This chain uses TRBV5-1 with TRBJ1-2; no clear D gene. Germline V gives CDR1 SGHRS, CDR2 YFSETQ. The V end lost 2 bases, the J end lost 3 bases, and 11 bases lay between the germline ends. This CDR3 contains 14 residues. DNA of the CDR3: TGCGCCAGCAGCTTAGACGGGAGCGACTATGGCTACACCTTC. Translated, it gives CASSLDGSDYGYTF.

This chain joins TRBV2 and TRBJ1-4; perhaps TRBD1 as D (6 bases). This CDR3 region has 12 residues. The germline CDR1 and CDR2 sequences are SNHLY and FYNNEI. The DNA for the CDR3 is TGTGGAAGTACGGGGGGCAATGAAAAACTGTTTTTT. Its protein product is CGSTGGNEKLFF.

This clone was counted only a few times. The chain couples TRBV5-1 to TRBJ1-2; D gene unclear. CDR1 and CDR2 (germline): SGHRS, YFSETQ. The CDR3 sequence is 15 residues long. Trimming removed 2 bases from V and 5 bases from J, with 16 bases in between. The CDR3 protein is CASSLSAMPGYGYTF. The CDR3 DNA reads TGCGCCAGCAGCTTATCAGCGATGCCCGGGTATGGCTACACCTTC.

The V gene is TRBV18, the J gene TRBJ2-7; 10 bases line up with TRBD1. This CDR3 region has 15 residues. The germline V gene encodes CDR1 KGHSH and CDR2 LQKENI. Trimming took 3 bases from V and 4 from J; bases not matched to a gene: 6. The CDR3 bases are TGTGCCAGCTCACCCGGCCCGGACAGGGGGTACGAGCAGTACTTC. Translating gives CASSPGPDRGYEQYF.

The V gene is TRBV9, the J gene TRBJ1-4, with D perhaps matching TRBD1 (6 bases). V shed 3 bases and J shed 3 bases, with 18 bases lying between them. Germline lookup yields CDR1 SGDLS and CDR2 YYNGEE. CDR3 length: 17 amino acids. In nucleotides, the CDR3 is TGTGCCAGCAGCGAGGCTCCGGGGGGCTGGGCTAATGAAAAACTGTTTTTT. As protein: CASSEAPGGWANEKLFF.

V and J are TRBV11-2 and TRBJ1-2; D possibly corresponds to TRBD1 (6 bases). The CDR3 runs to 16 residues. Germline V gene sequence: CDR1 SGHAT, CDR2 FQNNGV. With 4 bases removed from V and 8 bases from J, the gap between germline ends came to 23 bases. The CDR3 region is CASSSYTTGGQRGYTF. Written as DNA, the CDR3 is TGTGCCAGCAGCTCATACACTACCGGGGGGCAACGGGGCTACACCTTC.

The chain has TRBV11-2 and TRBJ2-1, with 7 bases matching TRBD2. Trimming at V came to 11 bases and at J to 12 bases, leaving 19 bases not matched to a gene. Germline CDR1 and CDR2: SGHAT and FQNNGV. The CDR3 is 14 amino acids. CDR3: CASQPLAGGFWQFF. The CDR3 DNA is TGTGCCTCACAGCCTTTAGCGGGTGGGTTTTGGCAGTTCTTC.

The chain employs TRBV11-2 and TRBJ2-2, with D perhaps TRBD2 (5 bases). This CDR3 contains 17 residues. Germline assignment: CDR1 SGHAT and CDR2 FQNNGV. V was clipped by 3 bases and J by 4 bases, with 18 bases between them. Written as DNA, the CDR3 is TGTGCCAGCAGCTTTCCCCCGGGGTGGCCGACCACCGGGGAGCTGTTTTTT. Translation gives CASSFPPGWPTTGELFF.

This clone was picked up many times. This chain connects TRBV4-3 to TRBJ2-2; 9 nucleotides match TRBD2. This CDR3 has 14 amino acids. From germline, CDR1 is LGHNA and CDR2 YSLEER. Unmatched junction bases numbered 4, after V lost 4 bases and J lost 7 bases. CDR3 coding DNA: TGCGCCAGCAGCCGCCTAGCGGGACTCGGGGAGCTGTTTTTT. Translating it yields CASSRLAGLGELFF.

The chain combines TRBV10-3 with TRBJ2-3, with 12 positions matching TRBD1. The CDR3 runs 18 residues. V lost 8 bases, J lost 1 base, and 13 bases stayed unmatched. In germline, CDR1 is ENHRY, CDR2 SYGVKD. CDR3 protein: CAISSGPGQGAGTDTQYF. CDR3 coding DNA: TGTGCCATCTCTTCGGGTCCGGGACAGGGGGCCGGCACAGATACGCAGTATTTT.

This sequence joins TRBV7-3 and TRBJ2-3; no clear D. CDR1 SGHTA and CDR2 FQGTGA come from the germline V gene. This CDR3 has 14 residues. V was pared by 2 bases and J by 5 bases, with 11 bases between. The chain's CDR3 is CASSLSGYGDTQYF. The CDR3 region has the DNA TGTGCCAGCAGCTTATCCGGGTACGGAGATACGCAGTATTTT.